This TCR beta chain was recorded in a study of T cell responses to AZD1222 COVID-19 vaccine. Libraries were prepared by immunoSEQ multiplex PCR; TCRdb keeps only in-frame clonotypes and omits some of them. This table holds some 170,000 clones, 85% to 95% found once. In germline, CDR1 is MNHNS, CDR2 SASEGT. V dropped 1 base and J dropped 7 bases, with 14 bases sitting between them. The CDR3 consists of 14 residues. As for this clone: What it binds is not known.

Study-level results: Repertoires were obtained only post-peak T cell response. White British donors predominated, females outnumbered males, and clonal diversity was possibly underestimated. At baseline, seropositivity was found in only a handful of AZD1222 recipients. Rises in breadth and depth of Spike-specific TCRs came after two AZD1222 doses.

The J gene is TRBJ2-7, the V gene TRBV6-1, with D maybe TRBD1 (5 bases). The specimen was peripheral blood, collected on day 0 of AZD1222 vaccination. The sequence came from an adult in good health. The CDR3 sequence is CASSEVRGTWEQYF. CDR3 sequence (DNA): TGTGCCAGCAGTGAAGTAAGGGGTACGTGGGAGCAGTACTTC.